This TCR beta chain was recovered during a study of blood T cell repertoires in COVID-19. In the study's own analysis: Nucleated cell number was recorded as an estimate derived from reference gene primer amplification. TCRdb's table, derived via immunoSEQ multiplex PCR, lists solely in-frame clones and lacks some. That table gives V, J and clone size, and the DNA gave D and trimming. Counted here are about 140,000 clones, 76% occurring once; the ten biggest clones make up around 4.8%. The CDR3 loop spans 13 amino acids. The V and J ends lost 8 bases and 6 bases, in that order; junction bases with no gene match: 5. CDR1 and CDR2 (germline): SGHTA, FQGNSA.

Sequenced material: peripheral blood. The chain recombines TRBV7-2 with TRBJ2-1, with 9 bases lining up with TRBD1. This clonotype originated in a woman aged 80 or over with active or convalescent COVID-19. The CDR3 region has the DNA TGTGCCAGCCGGGACAGGGTCTCCAATGAGCAGTTCTTC. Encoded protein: CASRDRVSNEQFF.